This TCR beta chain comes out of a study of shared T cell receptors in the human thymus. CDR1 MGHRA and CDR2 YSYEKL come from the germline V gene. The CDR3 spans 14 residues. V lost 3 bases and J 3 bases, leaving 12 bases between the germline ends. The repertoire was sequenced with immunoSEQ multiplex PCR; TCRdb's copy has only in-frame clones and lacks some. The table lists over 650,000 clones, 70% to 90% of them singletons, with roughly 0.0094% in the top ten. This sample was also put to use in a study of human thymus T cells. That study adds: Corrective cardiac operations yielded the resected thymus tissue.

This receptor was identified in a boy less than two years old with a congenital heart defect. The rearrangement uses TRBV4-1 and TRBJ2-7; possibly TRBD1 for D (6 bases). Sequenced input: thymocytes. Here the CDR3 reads CASSQVQGHYEQYF. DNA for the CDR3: TGCGCCAGCAGCCAGGTCCAGGGACACTACGAGCAGTACTTC.